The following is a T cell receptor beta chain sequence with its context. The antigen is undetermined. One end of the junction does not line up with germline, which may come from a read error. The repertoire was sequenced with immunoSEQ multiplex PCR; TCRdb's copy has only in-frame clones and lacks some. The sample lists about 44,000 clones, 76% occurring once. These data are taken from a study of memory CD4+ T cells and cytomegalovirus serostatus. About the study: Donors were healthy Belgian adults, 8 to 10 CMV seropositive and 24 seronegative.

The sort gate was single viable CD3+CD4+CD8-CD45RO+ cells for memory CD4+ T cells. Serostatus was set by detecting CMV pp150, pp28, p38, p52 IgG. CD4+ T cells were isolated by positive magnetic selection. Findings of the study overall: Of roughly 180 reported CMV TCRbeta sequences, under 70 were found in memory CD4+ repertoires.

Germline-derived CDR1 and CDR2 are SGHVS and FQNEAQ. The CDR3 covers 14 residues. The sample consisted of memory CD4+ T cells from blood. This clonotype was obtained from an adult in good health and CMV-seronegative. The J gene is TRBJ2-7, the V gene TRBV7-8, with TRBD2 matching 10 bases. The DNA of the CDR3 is TGTGCCAGCAGTTTAGCGGGGGGACCCTACGAGCAGTACTTC. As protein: CASSLAGGPYEQYF.